This paragraph covers one T cell receptor (beta chain) sequence. The same CDR3 is also encoded by other DNA sequences in this sample. The table came from immunoSEQ multiplex PCR; TCRdb's copy has only in-frame clones and leaves some out. The profile shows approximately 70,000 clones, 92% of them singletons. The sample is drawn from a study of technical replicates of blood from a few donors. The CDR3 totals 14 residues. Trimming pared 3 bases from V and 0 bases from J, leaving 9 bases between. Germline values: CDR1 SQVTM, CDR2 ANQGSEA. The TCR comes from a human donor in good health. Sequencing used T cells isolated from PBMCs. The genes are TRBV29-1 and TRBJ2-1, with a tentative D call TRBD2 (5 bases). The CDR3 protein is CSVDTSGSYNEQFF. As DNA, the CDR3 is TGCAGCGTTGATACCAGCGGCTCCTACAATGAGCAGTTCTTC.